This passage covers 20 T cell receptor beta chains from one sample sequenced in a study of post-analysis software for immune sequencing data. Study-level results: Roughly five TRBV segments appeared more often in patients than in controls, and TRBV5-6, TRBV5-1 and TRBV20-1 were among these.

Antigen specificity for these receptors is unknown. The library was made from cDNA and included unique molecular identifiers. TCRdb re-derived calls from the PCR reads in MiXCR, one entry per CDR3 protein. The data show almost 700,000 distinct CDR3 sequences, 59% seen once. Sequencing input: blood. These receptors were taken from a girl aged 2 to 10 with multiple sclerosis.

The genes are TRBV6-2 or TRBV6-3 and TRBJ1-2, with unresolved D. CDR1 and CDR2 (germline): MNHEY, SVGEGT. The CDR3 runs 13 residues. The ends were cut back, 6 bases at V and 7 bases at J, with 15 bases in the middle. The CDR3 loop reads CASSSWTAFGYTF. The CDR3 bases are TGTGCCAGCAGCTCCTGGACGGCCTTTGGCTACACCTTC.

In the case of this clonotype: This CDR3 fails to terminate in the conserved phenylalanine or tryptophan, so it likely reflects a read error. CDR3: CAISESGRELETQYL. For the CDR3, the DNA is TGTGCCATCAGTGAAAGCGGGAGGGAACTAGAGACCCAGTACCTC. The chain employs TRBV10-3 and TRBJ2-5; 10 nucleotides match TRBD2. Germline CDR1 ENHRY, CDR2 SYGVKD. The CDR3 runs 15 residues. V shed 3 bases, J shed 4 bases, and the junction held 5 bases outside the gene matches.

The rearrangement uses TRBV20-1 and TRBJ2-5; D possibly corresponds to TRBD2 (5 bases). The CDR3 extends over 14 amino acids. V lost 6 bases, J lost 2 bases, and 16 bases lay in between. CDR1 is DFQATT, CDR2 SNEGSKA, per germline (reference sequence). The CDR3, as DNA: TGCAGTGCCCGTCCGCTAGCTGAACAAGAGACCCAGTACTTC. Encoded protein: CSARPLAEQETQYF.

This clonotype occurred once. The chain joins TRBV18 to TRBJ1-5, with no clear D. The V end was cut by 3 bases, the J end by 7 bases, with 16 bases between. The germline V gene has CDR1 KGHSH and CDR2 LQKENI. The CDR3 is made up of 15 amino acids. DNA for the CDR3: TGTGCCAGCTCACCCCAAGTCTTAAGGGAGCAGCCCCAGCATTTT. This sequence encodes CASSPQVLREQPQHF.

CDR3 DNA sequence: TGTGCCAGCAGCTTAGTGCGGGGGCTAAACAATGAGCAGTTCTTC. Residues: CASSLVRGLNNEQFF. This chain connects TRBV7-8 to TRBJ2-1; D is perhaps TRBD2 (7 bases). The ends were cut back, 1 base at V and 5 bases at J, with 12 bases in the middle. CDR3 size: 15 residues. In germline, CDR1 is SGHVS, CDR2 FQNEAQ.

The chain is built from TRBV20-1 and TRBJ2-1; perhaps TRBD2 as D (5 bases). The CDR3 spans 15 residues. The ends were cut back, 4 bases at V and 8 bases at J, with 21 bases in the middle. The germline gives CDR1 DFQATT, CDR2 SNEGSKA (reference sequence). CDR3 region: CSANRPTPISDEQFF. The CDR3 DNA sequence: TGCAGTGCTAATAGGCCAACCCCGATTAGCGATGAGCAGTTCTTC.

This clonotype was seen more than once but under ten times. The chain carries TRBV27 and TRBJ2-1; TRBD2 is a possible D gene (5 bases). Trimming cost V 5 bases and J 3 bases, with 11 bases left between them. The CDR3 covers 14 residues. Germline CDR1 is MNHEY and CDR2 is SMNVEV (reference sequence). The DNA for the CDR3 is TGTGCCAGCAGTCTGACTGGACTCTACAATGAGCAGTTCTTC. Protein: CASSLTGLYNEQFF.

The rearrangement links TRBV27 to TRBJ1-5; D is possibly TRBD1 (5 bases). This CDR3 spans 14 amino acids. Between the trimmed V and J ends, which lost 5 bases and 3 bases, there was a span of 11 bases. From germline, CDR1 is MNHEY and CDR2 SMNVEV (reference sequence). DNA for the CDR3: TGTGCCAGCAGTGGGGCTCGAGTCAATCAGCCCCAGCATTTT. Translation gives CASSGARVNQPQHF.

The gene calls are TRBV29-1 and TRBJ2-1; 12 bases line up with TRBD2. The germline CDR1 and CDR2 sequences are SQVTM and ANQGSEA. V dropped 4 bases and J dropped 4; count of bases not matched to a gene: 11. The length of the CDR3 is 17 residues. The CDR3 here is CSVGLAGGRMIYNEQFF. The CDR3 DNA reads as TGCAGCGTTGGTCTAGCGGGAGGGAGAATGATTTACAATGAGCAGTTCTTC.

In its sample, this clonotype was seen a few times. The V call is TRBV6-1, the J call TRBJ2-1; 8 bases line up with TRBD1. In germline, CDR1 is MNHNS, CDR2 SASEGT. After removal of 4 bases from V and 8 bases from J, the junction contained 4 bases not matched to a gene. The CDR3 loop spans 13 amino acids. The CDR3 nucleotides read TGTGCCAGCAGTGGGACAGGGATTGATGAGCAGTTCTTC. It yields the protein CASSGTGIDEQFF.

This clonotype was seen a handful of times. The gene calls are TRBV12-3 or TRBV12-4 and TRBJ1-2, with D unresolved. The germline V and J ends were trimmed by 8 bases and 0 bases, with 4 bases remaining between them. CDR3 length: 11 residues. CDR3 sequence (DNA): TGTGCCAGCGCCGCTAACTATGGCTACACCTTC. It yields the protein CASAANYGYTF.

The chain recombines TRBV5-6 with TRBJ1-5, with D possibly TRBD1 on 6 matching bases. Germline CDR1 SGHDT, CDR2 YYEEEE. Between the trimmed V and J ends, which lost 0 bases and 4 bases, there was a span of 17 bases. The CDR3 spans 17 residues. DNA for the CDR3: TGTGCCAGCAGCTTGGAGGATTGGGCAGACAGGAATCAGCCCCAGCATTTT. Translating gives CASSLEDWADRNQPQHF.

This sequence joins TRBV11-2 and TRBJ2-3; no clear D gene. Trimming removed 1 base at V and 0 bases at J, with 11 bases between. Germline-derived CDR1 and CDR2 are SGHAT and FQNNGV. The CDR3 is made up of 16 amino acids. The CDR3: CASSLGQLTSTDTQYF. The CDR3 DNA reads as TGTGCCAGCAGCTTAGGTCAGCTAACTAGCACAGATACGCAGTATTTT.

The gene calls are TRBV3-1 and TRBJ2-1; D not resolved. CDR3 length: 13 amino acids. With 4 bases removed from V and 5 bases from J, the gap between germline ends came to 9 bases. Germline V gene sequence: CDR1 LGHDT, CDR2 YNNKEL (reference sequence). CDR3 coding DNA: TGTGCCAGCAGCCCCTGGACCAACAATGAGCAGTTCTTC. It encodes CASSPWTNNEQFF.

V gene TRBV7-2 combines with J gene TRBJ2-6; a possible D gene is TRBD2 (7 bases). With 0 bases removed from V and 3 bases from J, the gap between germline ends came to 9 bases. There are 16 residues in the CDR3. Germline V lookup: CDR1 SGHTA, CDR2 FQGNSA. CDR3 protein: CASSLAGGHGANVLTF. In DNA, the CDR3 is TGTGCCAGCAGCTTAGCGGGGGGGCATGGGGCCAACGTCCTGACTTTC.

The J gene is TRBJ1-1, the V gene TRBV5-5, with 9 nucleotides matching TRBD1. V gave up 4 bases and J gave up 0 bases; unmatched junction bases: 13. The CDR3 is made up of 18 amino acids. Germline CDR1 SGHKS, CDR2 YYEKEE (reference sequence). DNA of the CDR3: TGTGCCAGCAGCAGCCGGGACAGGGTGTATTTGATGAACACTGAAGCTTTCTTT. Protein sequence: CASSSRDRVYLMNTEAFF.

The CDR3 DNA reads as TGCAGTGCTATCCCGCTAGCGGGTAGATACAATGAGCAGTTCTTC. Its protein is CSAIPLAGRYNEQFF. The chain is built from TRBV20-1 and TRBJ2-1; TRBD2 matches at 8 bases. The germline CDR1 and CDR2 sequences are DFQATT and SNEGSKA (reference sequence). The CDR3 is made up of 15 amino acids. V lost 4 bases to trimming and J lost 4 bases; unmatched junction nucleotides: 9.

The genes are TRBV3-1 and TRBJ2-1; D remains unclear. Trimming shortened V by 0 bases and J by 10 bases, and 16 bases separated the two germline ends. Germline V CDR1 and CDR2: LGHDT, YNNKEL (reference sequence). The CDR3 runs to 15 residues. For the CDR3, the DNA is TGTGCCAGCAGCCAAGATAATGGGCCCCTTTTCGAGCAGTTCTTC. Amino acid sequence: CASSQDNGPLFEQFF.

This clonotype was counted only a few times. The rearrangement joins TRBV7-9 to TRBJ1-2; D perhaps matches TRBD1 (6 bases). The CDR3 is made up of 12 amino acids. Trimming left V 6 bases short and J 8 bases short, with 13 bases between. CDR1 and CDR2 from the germline V gene are SEHNR and FQNEAQ (reference sequence). The chain's CDR3 is CASRATGIGYTF. For the CDR3, the DNA is TGTGCCAGCAGGGCTACAGGGATCGGCTACACCTTC.

This clonotype was counted only a few times. The V call is TRBV12-3 or TRBV12-4, the J call TRBJ2-5; D unresolved. V was cut by 3 bases and J by 1 base, with 6 bases left in between. This CDR3 spans 13 amino acids. The CDR3, as DNA: TGTGCCAGCAGTTTTAGCTTCCAAGAGACCCAGTACTTC. This encodes CASSFSFQETQYF.